A single sample gave rise to the 10 T cell receptor beta chains below, sequenced in a study of CD8 T cells in ankylosing spondylitis. TCRdb reprocessed the 5' RACE reads via MiXCR and lists one record per CDR3 protein. The sample has 150,000 to 200,000 distinct CDR3 sequences, 15% to 20% seen once. Material for sequencing was blood, either unsorted or a sorted T cell fraction (not recorded which). Source of these receptors: a male donor with ankylosing spondylitis or in good health (not recorded which).

There are many counts of this clonotype. The chain carries TRBV25-1 and TRBJ2-7; 13 bases match TRBD2. CDR3 size: 14 residues. V was clipped by 4 bases and J by 6 bases; unmatched bases: 3. Germline V gene sequence: CDR1 MGHDK, CDR2 SYGVNS. DNA of the CDR3: TGTGCCAGCAGTGGGACTAGCGGGAGTATCGAGCAGTACTTC. It is translated as CASSGTSGSIEQYF.

The rearrangement uses TRBV29-1 and TRBJ2-2, with 11 bases aligning to TRBD2. With 7 bases clipped from V and 1 base from J, the junction kept 2 bases outside the gene matches. Germline lookup yields CDR1 SQVTM and CDR2 ANQGSEA. CDR3 length: 14 amino acids. The CDR3 nucleotides are TGCAGCGCAGGGACTAGCGGGAACACCGGGGAGCTGTTTTTT. Its protein is CSAGTSGNTGELFF.

This clonotype was recorded a few times. The chain employs TRBV10-3 and TRBJ1-4; no firm D call. The germline V and J ends were trimmed by 8 bases and 0 bases, with 7 bases remaining between them. CDR1 and CDR2 from the germline V gene are ENHRY and SYGVKD. The CDR3 is made up of 13 amino acids. CDR3: CAISAATNEKLFF. The CDR3 coding sequence is TGTGCCATCTCAGCAGCAACTAATGAAAAACTGTTTTTT.

This clonotype turned up a few times. This chain links TRBV5-1 with TRBJ2-4, with D unresolved. Trimming took off 5 bases at V and 0 bases at J, with 18 bases between the two ends. Germline V lookup: CDR1 SGHRS, CDR2 YFSETQ. The CDR3 extends over 17 amino acids. The CDR3 here is CASRGITAVQAKNIQYF. CDR3 sequence (DNA): TGCGCCAGCAGGGGAATAACAGCAGTTCAAGCCAAAAACATTCAGTACTTC.

The chain is built from TRBV7-8 and TRBJ2-2, with 7 bases identical to TRBD2. Germline values: CDR1 SGHVS, CDR2 FQNEAQ. The trim removed 3 bases at V and 0 bases at J, leaving 10 bases unmatched. The CDR3 runs to 18 residues. The CDR3 DNA follows: TGTGCCAGCAGCTTTTCCCCCGGGACTACCGCGAACACCGGGGAGCTGTTTTTT. Its translation: CASSFSPGTTANTGELFF.

This clonotype was picked up many times. J is TRBJ2-7 and V is TRBV25-1; D not resolved. Germline CDR1 and CDR2: MGHDK and SYGVNS. This CDR3 spans 12 amino acids. The V and J ends lost 2 bases and 3 bases respectively, with 5 bases between them. CDR3 bases: TGTGCCAGCAGTGAAGGCTTCTACGAGCAGTACTTC. Translating gives CASSEGFYEQYF.

The sample holds many counts of this clonotype. The rearrangement joins TRBV10-3 to TRBJ2-1; 15 nucleotides match TRBD2. V lost 5 bases and J lost 6; bases outside the gene matches: 11. This CDR3 is built from 18 residues. Per the germline V gene, CDR1 is ENHRY and CDR2 is SYGVKD. This CDR3 reads CAISHGTSGRNGFNEQFF. The CDR3 nucleotides are TGTGCCATCAGTCACGGGACTAGCGGGAGGAACGGGTTCAATGAGCAGTTCTTC.

J is TRBJ1-5 and V is TRBV3-1, with D hard to call. V lost 1 base and J lost 9, with 7 bases in between. CDR1 is LGHDT and CDR2 is YNNKEL in the germline V gene (reference sequence). The CDR3 length is 12 residues. The CDR3 DNA follows: TGTGCCAGCAGCCAAGGGTATCGGCCCCAGCATTTT. This sequence encodes CASSQGYRPQHF.

In the case of this clonotype: A much larger clone sits a single nucleotide away, making a read error possible. The gene calls are TRBV12-3 or TRBV12-4 and TRBJ2-4, with 11 bases lining up with TRBD2. This CDR3 comprises 18 residues. V lost 8 bases, J lost 0 bases, and 12 bases stayed unmatched. The CDR3 spells CASCPAPGLAVAKNIQYF. The CDR3 bases are TGTGCCAGCTGTCCGGCCCCGGGACTAGCGGTAGCCAAAAACATTCAGTACTTC.

This clonotype was found a few times. The J gene is TRBJ2-1, the V gene TRBV19, with TRBD2 identical over 7 bases. With 6 bases clipped from V and 5 bases from J, the junction kept 7 bases outside the gene matches. CDR3 length equals 14 residues. Germline CDR1 reads LNHDA; CDR2 reads SQIVND (reference sequence). The CDR3 DNA follows: TGTGCCAGTAGGTTACTAGCGCCGAACAATGAGCAGTTCTTC. Its translation: CASRLLAPNNEQFF.